Here is one T cell receptor beta chain with its context. Its antigen remains unidentified. The input lacks base qualities; no much larger clone sits a single base away. The data were taken from a study of T cell responses to AZD1222 COVID-19 vaccine (dated by TCRdb to the early 2020s). For context, the study as a whole: A total of 230 to 250 trial participants underwent TCR sequencing, of whom approximately 200 had received two doses of AZD1222 and roughly 26 had received two doses of the MenACWY control vaccine. Enrollment into the trials was organized by age into subgroups of 18-55, 56-69 and 70-plus years, and those subgroups contained roughly 150, 30 and 60 TCR-sequenced participants, respectively.

Trimming at the junction amounts to 6 bases on V and 1 base on J, and the germline ends lie 2 bases apart. Measured from the cysteine to the phenylalanine, the CDR3 is 11 residues long. Of the read, only the CDR3 DNA is kept; its 33 bases are in frame from base 1. The CDR3 regions of human TCRbeta chains were analyzed by immunosequencing. The study's own analysis went as follows. Repertoire TCRs were matched against a reference library of SARS-CoV-2-specific TCRs generated with the MIRA antigen-specificity platform. Breadth was defined as the fraction of unique TCRs that were SARS-CoV-2-associated. Depth was defined as the fraction of total T cells that were SARS-CoV-2-associated. Using the MIRA data, every spike-specific TCR was mapped to the spike region that the TCR reacted to and assigned to either a CD4 or a CD8 class. Log10-transformed breadth and depth values were compared by one-way ANOVA with Sidak's multiple comparisons tests. The table comes from immuneACCESS by way of TCRdb, which keeps in-frame sequences with V and J called. Part of the clones is missing from these tables; in studies checked, under half for an unresolved V gene and the rest for unknown reasons. V, J and clone size were drawn from that table, and D and trimming were deduced from the DNA. This sample gives some 120,000 clones in total; around 89% of them show up just once. The ten largest make up over 8.5% of the sample.

The full study reports these points: Conclusions about previously exposed vaccinees are limited, since just five to seven AZD1222 recipients were seropositive for SARS-CoV-2 at baseline. Participants were mostly white British and included more females than males, and it was suggested by the authors that clonal diversity may have been underestimated. The 56-69-year group was small, and its depth increase did not reach significance, likely because of low power. Vaccine-associated CD4 TCRs spanned the whole spike protein, with dominant responses in regions 160-218 and 743-854. Because no day 14 peak-response samples were available, repertoires were characterized only after the peak T cell response. After two AZD1222 doses, both the breadth and the depth of spike-specific TCRs were significantly higher than at day 0 and than in MenACWY recipients. Reportedly, almost half of the unique spike-specific TCRs recognized epitopes lying outside the regions that are mutated in the B.1.351 and B.1.1.7 variants.

The meaning of the sample's time point label: baseline before first vaccination. This specimen's treatment or condition label, per the study, means: meningococcal conjugate vaccine given as trial control. Vaccinee samples were obtained from the UK trials COV001 and COV002, which included a single-blind randomized controlled phase 2/3 trial of AZD1222 (ChAdOx1 nCoV-19) in healthy adults. For TCRbeta chain sequencing, PBMC samples were collected from trial participants at day 0 and at day 28 after the second dose. The chain uses TRBV12-3 or TRBV12-4 and TRBJ2-3; no confident D gene assignment can be made. Specimen: peripheral blood, collected on day 0 of MenACWY control vaccination. The TCR originated in an adult in good health. The DNA sequence is TGTGCCAGCAGCCGCACAGATACGCAGTATTTT. This gives the protein CASSRTDTQYF.